A single sample is the source of the 23 T cell receptor beta chains below, sequenced in a study of blood T cell repertoires in COVID-19. Libraries were prepared by immunoSEQ multiplex PCR; TCRdb keeps only in-frame clonotypes and omits some of them. The sample lists over 250,000 clones, roughly 80% occurring once. The sequenced sample consisted of PBMCs or T cells enriched from blood (not recorded which). The receptors come from a man aged 40-49 years who had been exposed to COVID-19.

V and J are TRBV3-1 (or the pseudogene TRBV3-2) and TRBJ1-1; weak D call: TRBD1 (5 bases). V lost 4 bases to trimming and J lost 5 bases, with 11 bases between them. Per the germline V gene, CDR1 is LGHDT and CDR2 is YNNKEL (reference sequence). The CDR3 sequence is 13 residues long. The CDR3 is CASSPATVTEAFF. The CDR3 bases are TGTGCCAGCAGCCCCGCGACAGTTACTGAAGCTTTCTTT.

The gene calls are TRBV2 and TRBJ1-2; TRBD1 might be the D (5 bases). The CDR3 covers 14 residues. V was shortened by 2 bases and J by 4 bases, with 11 bases between the two germline ends. The V gene's germline CDR1 is SNHLY and CDR2 FYNNEI. The CDR3 region has the DNA TGTGCCAGCAGTGAATTGGAGGGGCTCTATGGCTACACCTTC. The encoded protein is CASSELEGLYGYTF.

V is TRBV5-6 and J is TRBJ1-4; 7 bases align to TRBD1. The CDR3 is 16 amino acids. Germline CDR1 is SGHDT and CDR2 is YYEEEE. V shed 4 bases, J shed 4 bases, and the junction held 10 bases outside the gene matches. CDR3 DNA sequence: TGTGCCAGCAGCCCACTGGGGGACAGCCGTAATGAAAAACTGTTTTTT. Its protein product is CASSPLGDSRNEKLFF.

The genes are TRBV9 and TRBJ1-5; D unresolved. The CDR3 is 14 residues long. Germline assignment: CDR1 SGDLS and CDR2 YYNGEE. V was pared by 0 bases and J by 6 bases, with 10 bases between. Here the CDR3 reads CASSVGGISQPQHF. CDR3 DNA: TGTGCCAGCAGCGTAGGCGGCATCAGTCAGCCCCAGCATTTT.

This sequence joins TRBV11-2 and TRBJ1-4, with D possibly being TRBD1 (5 bases). V gave up 0 bases and J gave up 7 bases, with 12 bases separating them. Germline lookup yields CDR1 SGHAT and CDR2 FQNNGV. CDR3 length equals 15 residues. The CDR3 reads CASSLDGASGEKLFF. The CDR3 DNA follows: TGTGCCAGCAGCTTAGATGGGGCGTCGGGTGAAAAACTGTTTTTT. The full variable domain, rest sourced from reference TRBV11-2 and TRBJ1-4, is EAGVAQSPRYKIIEKRQSVAFWCNPISGHATLYWYQQILGQGPKLLIQFQNNGVVDDSQLPKDRFSAERLKGVDSTLKIQPAKLEDSAVYLCASSLDGASGEKLFFGSGTQLSVL.

The chain uses TRBV11-2 and TRBJ2-5; 9 bases match TRBD1. Losses at the gene ends were 3 bases for V and 4 bases for J; bases not matched to a gene: 6. The CDR3 has 15 residues. CDR1 and CDR2 from the germline V gene are SGHAT and FQNNGV. As DNA, the CDR3 is TGTGCCAGCAGCTTGACCCCGGACAGGGGAGAGACCCAGTACTTC. Amino acid sequence: CASSLTPDRGETQYF.

The rearrangement joins TRBV2 to TRBJ1-3, with D perhaps matching TRBD1 (5 bases). This CDR3 is built from 14 residues. V lost 8 bases and J 0 bases, leaving 11 bases between the germline ends. The germline gives CDR1 SNHLY, CDR2 FYNNEI. CDR3 nucleotide sequence: TGTGCCAGCGATCCCGACAGCTCTGGAAACACCATATATTTT. Translating gives CASDPDSSGNTIYF.

This chain links TRBV10-1 with TRBJ2-2, with D possibly matching TRBD2 (5 bases). Germline V gene lookup returns CDR1 WNHNN and CDR2 SYGVQD (reference sequence). The CDR3 covers 12 residues. The V and J ends lost 8 bases and 3 bases respectively, with 7 bases between them. CDR3 loop: CASDYYTGELFF. The CDR3 coding sequence is TGCGCCAGCGACTACTACACCGGGGAGCTGTTTTTT.

The chain carries TRBV12-3 or TRBV12-4 and TRBJ1-3; unclear D gene. The CDR3 runs 13 residues. Trimming removed 3 bases at V and 3 bases at J, with 6 bases between. The CDR3 reads CASSLQVGNTIYF. The CDR3 DNA sequence: TGTGCCAGCAGTTTGCAGGTTGGAAACACCATATATTTT.

V usage is TRBV10-3 and J usage is TRBJ2-1, with 15 bases aligning to TRBD2. CDR1 is ENHRY and CDR2 is SYGVKD in the germline V gene. The CDR3 is 16 residues long. J gave up 7 bases and V 2 bases, and 3 bases lay outside the gene matches. CDR3 sequence (DNA): TGTGCCATCAGTGAGGGAGGACTAGCGGGAGGGAATGAGCAGTTCTTC. This translates into CAISEGGLAGGNEQFF.

In its sample, this clone was seen a few times. The rearrangement uses TRBV18 and TRBJ2-7, with TRBD2 matching over 8 bases. Germline values: CDR1 KGHSH, CDR2 LQKENI. CDR3 size: 15 residues. Losses at the gene ends were 6 bases for V and 5 bases for J; bases not matched to a gene: 12. CDR3 sequence reads: CASSVRSRGRNEQYF. Here the CDR3 DNA reads TGTGCCAGCTCCGTCCGCTCTCGCGGGAGGAACGAGCAGTACTTC.

The J gene is TRBJ1-5, the V gene TRBV19, with D maybe TRBD1 (6 bases). Germline loops: CDR1 LNHDA, CDR2 SQIVND (reference sequence). Trimming removed 5 bases from V and 0 bases from J, with 11 bases in between. The CDR3 totals 15 residues. CDR3 protein: CASSPIGGSNQPQHF. In DNA, the CDR3 is TGTGCCAGTAGTCCAATAGGGGGTAGCAATCAGCCCCAGCATTTT.

The chain carries TRBV6-5 and TRBJ2-1, with D maybe TRBD1 (6 bases). The CDR3 is 13 residues long. Germline CDR1 and CDR2: MNHEY and SVGAGI. V was cut by 5 bases and J by 8 bases, with 13 bases left in between. CDR3 region: CASSNLQGYEQFF. CDR3 nucleotides: TGTGCCAGCAGTAATCTACAGGGTTATGAGCAGTTCTTC.

The rearrangement uses TRBV7-8 and TRBJ1-5; D is unclear. V lost 5 bases and J lost 0, with 11 bases in between. CDR1 and CDR2 (germline): SGHVS, FQNEAQ. CDR3 length: 15 residues. CDR3 region: CASSPRHNSNQPQHF. Here the CDR3 DNA reads TGTGCCAGCAGCCCCCGACATAATAGCAATCAGCCCCAGCATTTT. Full variable domain (remainder filled in from reference TRBV7-8 and TRBJ1-5): GAGVSQSPRYKVAKRGQDVALRCDPISGHVSLFWYQQALGQGPEFLTYFQNEAQLDKSGLPSDRFFAERPEGSVSTLKIQRTQQEDSAVYLCASSPRHNSNQPQHFGDGTRLSIL.

The rearrangement joins TRBV28 to TRBJ2-2, with unresolved D. V lost 5 bases and J 6 bases, leaving 13 bases between the germline ends. Germline CDR1 and CDR2: MDHEN and SYDVKM. The CDR3 is 14 residues long. The DNA of the CDR3 is TGTGCCAGCAGTCCCCCCCAAAGCGCCGGGGAGCTGTTTTTT. Translated: CASSPPQSAGELFF.

This chain connects TRBV19 to TRBJ1-5; D gene unclear. Germline V gene data show CDR1 as LNHDA and CDR2 as SQIVND (reference sequence). V lost 4 bases to trimming and J lost 0 bases, with 7 bases between them. The CDR3 runs 14 residues. This chain's CDR3 is CASSTLNSNQPQHF. CDR3 nucleotides: TGTGCCAGTAGTACCCTTAATAGCAATCAGCCCCAGCATTTT.

V usage is TRBV7-8 and J usage is TRBJ2-7; 9 bases match TRBD1. CDR1 is SGHVS and CDR2 is FQNEAQ in the germline V gene. Trimming removed 5 bases from V and 5 bases from J; junction bases left unmatched: 13. The CDR3 has 16 amino acids. This CDR3 is CASSRSGTGNFDEQYF. CDR3 nucleotides: TGTGCCAGCAGCCGCTCCGGGACAGGGAATTTCGACGAGCAGTACTTC.

The V call is TRBV19, the J call TRBJ2-1, with a possible D match to TRBD2 (6 bases). CDR3 length: 14 amino acids. The V gene's germline CDR1 is LNHDA and CDR2 SQIVND (reference sequence). The ends were cut back, 6 bases at V and 3 bases at J, with 12 bases in the middle. CDR3 protein: CASSSRGNYNEQFF. The DNA of the CDR3 is TGTGCCAGTAGCTCACGGGGGAACTACAATGAGCAGTTCTTC.

The count of this clone is one. This rearrangement joins TRBV12-3 or TRBV12-4 to TRBJ1-1; D might be TRBD1 (6 bases). V lost 5 bases to trimming and J lost 7 bases, with 14 bases between them. CDR3 size: 13 residues. CDR3 sequence reads: CASSKTGNGEAFF. In DNA, the CDR3 is TGTGCCAGCAGTAAAACAGGGAACGGTGAAGCTTTCTTT.

Remarks on this clone: The identical CDR3 is also encoded by other nucleotide sequences in the sample. The rearrangement uses TRBV7-9 and TRBJ1-4; D may be TRBD1 (6 bases). The CDR3 runs 16 residues. The V gene's germline CDR1 is SEHNR and CDR2 FQNEAQ (reference sequence). The V end lost 3 bases, the J end lost 5 bases, and 16 bases lay between the germline ends. This CDR3 reads CASSFVSGAANEKLFF. The CDR3 nucleotides are TGTGCCAGCAGCTTTGTGTCAGGGGCGGCCAATGAAAAACTGTTTTTT.

The chain carries TRBV5-4 and TRBJ2-1; 8 positions match TRBD1. V gave up 0 bases and J gave up 12 bases; unmatched junction bases: 2. Per germline, CDR1 SGHNT and CDR2 YYREEE (reference sequence). This CDR3 is built from 12 residues. DNA of the CDR3: TGTGCCAGCAGCTTGGATGGACAGGGGCAGTTCTTC. Protein: CASSLDGQGQFF.

The chain is built from TRBV7-9 and TRBJ1-4; 7 bases match TRBD1. Germline values: CDR1 SEHNR, CDR2 FQNEAQ (reference sequence). With V trimmed by 6 bases and J by 3 bases, 4 bases remained unmatched. The CDR3 loop spans 14 amino acids. The CDR3 region is CASRGGQPNEKLFF. In DNA form, the CDR3 reads TGTGCCAGCAGGGGGGGACAGCCTAATGAAAAACTGTTTTTT. Using reference TRBV7-9 and TRBJ1-4 for the parts outside the CDR3, the full variable domain is DTGVSQNPRHKITKRGQNVTFRCDPISEHNRLYWYRQTLGQGPEFLTYFQNEAQLEKSRLLSDRFSAERPKGSFSTLEIQRTEQGDSAMYLCASRGGQPNEKLFFGSGTQLSVL.

The chain joins TRBV5-1 to TRBJ2-3; the match to TRBD1 covers 9 bases. V lost 0 bases to trimming and J lost 4 bases; unmatched junction nucleotides: 6. The CDR3 extends over 16 amino acids. Germline CDR1 SGHRS, CDR2 YFSETQ. CDR3 in DNA: TGCGCCAGCAGCTTGGGAGGGGGACAGGGCGCAGATACGCAGTATTTT. Its protein is CASSLGGGQGADTQYF.